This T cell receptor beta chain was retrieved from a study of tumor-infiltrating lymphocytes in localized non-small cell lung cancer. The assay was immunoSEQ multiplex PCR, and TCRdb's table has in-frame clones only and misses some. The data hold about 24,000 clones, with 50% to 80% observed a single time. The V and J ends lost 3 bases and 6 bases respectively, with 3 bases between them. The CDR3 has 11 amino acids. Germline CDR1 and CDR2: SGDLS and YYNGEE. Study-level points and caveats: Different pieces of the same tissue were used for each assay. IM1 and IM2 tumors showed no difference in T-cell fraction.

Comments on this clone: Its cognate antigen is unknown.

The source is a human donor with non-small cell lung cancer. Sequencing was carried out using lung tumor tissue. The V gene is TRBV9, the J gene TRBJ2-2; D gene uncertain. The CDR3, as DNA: TGTGCCAGCAGCGCGCCCGGGGAGCTGTTTTTT. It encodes CASSAPGELFF.